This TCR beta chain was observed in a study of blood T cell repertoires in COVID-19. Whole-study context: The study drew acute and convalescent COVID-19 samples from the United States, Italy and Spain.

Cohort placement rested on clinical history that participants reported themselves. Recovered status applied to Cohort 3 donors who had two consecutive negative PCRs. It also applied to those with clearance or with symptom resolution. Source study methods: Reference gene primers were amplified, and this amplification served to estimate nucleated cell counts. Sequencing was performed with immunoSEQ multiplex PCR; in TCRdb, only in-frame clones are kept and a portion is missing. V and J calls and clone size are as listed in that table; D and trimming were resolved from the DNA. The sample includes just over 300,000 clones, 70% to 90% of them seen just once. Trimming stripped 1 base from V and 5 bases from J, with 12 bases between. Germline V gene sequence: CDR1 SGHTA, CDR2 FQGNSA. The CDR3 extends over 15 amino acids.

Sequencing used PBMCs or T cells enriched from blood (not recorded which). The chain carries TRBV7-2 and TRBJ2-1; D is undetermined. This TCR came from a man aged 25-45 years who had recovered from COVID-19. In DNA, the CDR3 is TGTGCCAGCAGCTTAGGTTTGGGCCACCACAATGAGCAGTTCTTC. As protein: CASSLGLGHHNEQFF.